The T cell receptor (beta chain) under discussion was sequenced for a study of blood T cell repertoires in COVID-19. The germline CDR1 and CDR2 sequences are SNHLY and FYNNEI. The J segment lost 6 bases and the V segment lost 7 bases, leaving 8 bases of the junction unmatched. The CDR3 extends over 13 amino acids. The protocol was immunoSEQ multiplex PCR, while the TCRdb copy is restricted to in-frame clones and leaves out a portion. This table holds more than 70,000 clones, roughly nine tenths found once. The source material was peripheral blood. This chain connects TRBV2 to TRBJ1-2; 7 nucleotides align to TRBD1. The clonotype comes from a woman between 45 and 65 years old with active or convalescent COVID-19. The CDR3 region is CASTGEGADGYTF. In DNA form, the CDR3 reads TGTGCCAGCACCGGAGAGGGGGCTGATGGCTACACCTTC.